This passage covers 9 T cell receptor beta chains from one sample sequenced in a study of human T cells and chemical hapten exposure. The sample's time point: pre-sensitization, week 0. Treatment of the sample: therapeutic diphenylcyclopropenone sensitization with weekly scalp DPC. TCRdb passed the RACE reads through MiXCR, listing each CDR3 protein once. The repertoire holds tens of thousands of distinct CDR3 sequences, with roughly an eighth as singletons. Specimen: whole blood, collected in connection with sensitization to the hapten diphenylcyclopropenone (DPC). The receptors were sampled from a woman in her twenties or thirties with alopecia areata. Some clones in this sample may be carry-over from other donors' samples.

Many counts were recorded for this clonotype. The chain uses TRBV20-1 and TRBJ1-5; 11 bases agree with TRBD1. With V trimmed by 5 bases and J by 5 bases, 8 bases remained unmatched. CDR3 length equals 15 residues. Germline V CDR1 and CDR2: DFQATT, SNEGSKA (reference sequence). The CDR3 nucleotides read TGCAGTGCTGGACAGGGGGCGAGTAGGGATCAGCCCCAGCATTTT. It encodes CSAGQGASRDQPQHF.

Many counts were recorded for this clonotype. This chain uses TRBV30 with TRBJ1-1; D ambiguous. The CDR3 covers 11 residues. The V gene lost 1 base and the J gene lost 10 bases, with 10 bases spanning the gap. Germline loops: CDR1 GTSNPN, CDR2 SVGIG (reference sequence). The CDR3 nucleotides read TGTGCCTGGAGTGAAGGCAGAGGAGCTTTCTTT. Residues: CAWSEGRGAFF.

This clonotype was recorded a few times. This sequence joins TRBV7-2 and TRBJ2-7; D remains ambiguous. Trimming took off 1 base at V and 2 bases at J, with 9 bases between the two ends. The length of the CDR3 is 14 residues. Germline-derived CDR1 and CDR2 are SGHTA and FQGNSA. The CDR3 sequence: CASSLGAGPYEQYF. CDR3 coding DNA: TGTGCCAGCAGCTTAGGAGCAGGTCCCTACGAGCAGTACTTC.

In this sample, this clonotype turned up many times. The rearrangement links TRBV29-1 to TRBJ2-1; TRBD1 is a possible D gene (6 bases). In germline, CDR1 is SQVTM, CDR2 ANQGSEA. CDR3 length: 14 residues. Trimming pared 0 bases from V and 4 bases from J, leaving 10 bases between. The CDR3 sequence is CSVEDQRGYNEQFF. CDR3 DNA: TGCAGCGTTGAAGATCAAAGGGGGTACAATGAGCAGTTCTTC.

This clonotype was seen many times. The J gene is TRBJ2-3, the V gene TRBV20-1; 9 bases map to TRBD1. CDR3 length equals 14 residues. With V trimmed by 7 bases and J by 4 bases, 9 bases remained unmatched. Germline V gene sequence: CDR1 DFQATT, CDR2 SNEGSKA (reference sequence). CDR3 loop: CSGSGQGRPDTQYF. CDR3 DNA: TGCAGTGGGTCGGGACAGGGACGGCCAGATACGCAGTATTTT.

The V call is TRBV6-5, the J call TRBJ2-3; TRBD2 matches at 9 bases. Losses at the gene ends were 5 bases for V and 4 bases for J; bases not matched to a gene: 4. The CDR3 contains 14 residues. Germline V gene sequence: CDR1 MNHEY, CDR2 SVGAGI. Here the CDR3 DNA reads TGTGCCAGCAGTGTAGGCGGGGGGGCAGATACGCAGTATTTT. Residues: CASSVGGGADTQYF.

The rearrangement links TRBV28 to TRBJ1-5; D remains ambiguous. Trimming cost V 7 bases and J 0 bases, with 10 bases left between them. The CDR3 extends over 14 amino acids. Germline CDR1 is MDHEN and CDR2 is SYDVKM. CDR3: CASTSAYSNQPQHF. The CDR3 DNA is TGTGCCAGCACATCGGCGTATAGCAATCAGCCCCAGCATTTT. Supplemented by reference TRBV28 and TRBJ1-5, the full variable domain reads DVKVTQSSRYLVKRTGEKVFLECVQDMDHENMFWYRQDPGLGLRLIYFSYDVKMKEKGDIPEGYSVSREKKERFSLILESASTNQTSMYLCASTSAYSNQPQHFGDGTRLSIL.

This clonotype was seen ten or more times. This chain uses TRBV27 with TRBJ1-1; 8 bases fit TRBD1. CDR1 and CDR2 from the germline V gene are MNHEY and SMNVEV (reference sequence). The V segment lost 6 bases and the J segment 7 bases; nucleotides outside the gene matches: 13. This CDR3 contains 15 residues. CDR3: CASSPGGLLRDEAFF. Here the CDR3 DNA reads TGTGCCAGCAGCCCAGGGGGCCTACTTCGTGATGAAGCTTTCTTT.

This clonotype was found many times. V usage is TRBV20-1 and J usage is TRBJ1-1, with unresolved D. This CDR3 contains 11 residues. Germline CDR1 is DFQATT and CDR2 is SNEGSKA (reference sequence). V lost 3 bases and J 11 bases, leaving 13 bases between the germline ends. The DNA for the CDR3 is TGCAGTGCTAGCCGGGGAGAAAATGCTTTCTTT. This translates into CSASRGENAFF.